This T cell receptor (beta chain) was observed in a study of T cell responses to AZD1222 COVID-19 vaccine. Study results and limitations: Repertoire samples came only from after the peak T cell response.

About this clone itself: The antigen remains unidentified.

Germline V gives CDR1 SGHRS, CDR2 YFSETQ. This CDR3 spans 15 amino acids. The V and J ends lost 3 bases and 6 bases, in that order; junction bases with no gene match: 8. Only in-frame clones appear in the TCRdb table, and some are missing; sequencing was by immunoSEQ multiplex PCR. This sample has around 140,000 clones; about 91% occur once, and the top ten carry around 1.9%. The input for sequencing was peripheral blood, taken 28 days after the second AZD1222 dose. The chain combines TRBV5-1 with TRBJ2-3; 9 bases align to TRBD2. The TCR was taken from an adult who received the AZD1222 COVID-19 vaccine. The CDR3 region is CASSSPGLAPDTQYF. The CDR3 DNA is TGCGCCAGCAGCTCCCCGGGACTAGCCCCCGATACGCAGTATTTT.